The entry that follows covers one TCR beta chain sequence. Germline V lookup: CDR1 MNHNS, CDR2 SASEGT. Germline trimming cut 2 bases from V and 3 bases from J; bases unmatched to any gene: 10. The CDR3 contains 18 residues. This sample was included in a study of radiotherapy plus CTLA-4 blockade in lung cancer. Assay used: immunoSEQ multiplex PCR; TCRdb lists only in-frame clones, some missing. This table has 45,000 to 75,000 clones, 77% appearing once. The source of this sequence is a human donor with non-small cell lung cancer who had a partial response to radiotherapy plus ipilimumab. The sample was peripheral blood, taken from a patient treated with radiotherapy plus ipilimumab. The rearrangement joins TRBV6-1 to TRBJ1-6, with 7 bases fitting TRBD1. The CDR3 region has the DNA TGTGCCAGCAGTGAACTACCCCCCGGGACAGACTATAATTCACCCCTCCACTTT. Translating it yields CASSELPPGTDYNSPLHF.